This entry lists 12 T cell receptor beta chains sequenced from one sample in a study of blood T cell repertoires in COVID-19. Clones were read by immunoSEQ multiplex PCR, and TCRdb kept only the in-frame ones, dropping some. The sample holds roughly 54,000 clones, 91% seen once. The sample comprised peripheral blood. These receptors all stem from an older woman with active or convalescent COVID-19.

This clone was recorded only once. This sequence joins TRBV2 and TRBJ2-1; a possible D gene is TRBD2 (6 bases). The ends were cut back, 8 bases at V and 6 bases at J, with 17 bases in the middle. This CDR3 spans 14 amino acids. CDR1 and CDR2 (germline): SNHLY, FYNNEI. CDR3 loop: CASDTSPRGNEQFF. The CDR3 coding sequence is TGTGCCAGCGACACTAGCCCGAGAGGCAATGAGCAGTTCTTC.

CDR3 nucleotide sequence: TGTGCCAGCAGTTTACAGGGTAGGAACACTGAAGCTTTCTTT. Translation gives CASSLQGRNTEAFF. The J gene is TRBJ1-1, the V gene TRBV28, with D possibly matching TRBD1 (5 bases). Deletions cut 2 bases from V and 1 base from J, with 8 bases between. This CDR3 region has 14 residues. Germline lookup yields CDR1 MDHEN and CDR2 SYDVKM. Full variable domain (remainder filled in from reference TRBV28 and TRBJ1-1): DVKVTQSSRYLVKRTGEKVFLECVQDMDHENMFWYRQDPGLGLRLIYFSYDVKMKEKGDIPEGYSVSREKKERFSLILESASTNQTSMYLCASSLQGRNTEAFFGQGTRLTVV.

V and J are TRBV6-5 and TRBJ1-5, with D possibly being TRBD1 (6 bases). The CDR3 sequence is 15 residues long. Trimming removed 6 bases at V and 4 bases at J, with 16 bases between. Germline V CDR1 and CDR2: MNHEY, SVGAGI. The CDR3 DNA is TGTGCCAGCAGGCTCGGGACATTCACAAATCAGCCCCAGCATTTT. The encoded protein is CASRLGTFTNQPQHF.

The rearrangement links TRBV6-1 to TRBJ2-3; the match to TRBD2 covers 10 bases. This CDR3 is built from 16 residues. CDR1 and CDR2 (germline): MNHNS, SASEGT. The V gene end was trimmed by 4 bases and the J gene end by 6 bases; junction bases not matched to a gene: 10. CDR3 bases: TGTGCCAGCAGTGTCGAGGCTAGCGGGAGTTGGGATACGCAGTATTTT. Translation: CASSVEASGSWDTQYF.

This sequence joins TRBV28 and TRBJ2-1, with 9 bases identical to TRBD2. The CDR3 covers 14 residues. V shed 3 bases and J 7 bases; nucleotides not matched to a gene: 4. Per the germline V gene, CDR1 is MDHEN and CDR2 is SYDVKM. CDR3 coding DNA: TGTGCCAGCAGTTTGGCGGGAGGGTATAATGAGCAGTTCTTC. It codes for CASSLAGGYNEQFF.

The chain is built from TRBV6-2 or TRBV6-3 and TRBJ2-7, with D possibly TRBD2 on 5 matching bases. CDR3 length: 15 residues. V lost 5 bases and J lost 2, with 16 bases in between. The V gene's germline CDR1 is MNHEY and CDR2 SVGEGT. The CDR3 DNA reads TGTGCCAGCAGTGATTTCGGGGAAGTGACCTACGAGCAGTACTTC. Protein: CASSDFGEVTYEQYF.

The chain couples TRBV29-1 to TRBJ2-1; 12 bases are a match to TRBD2. The trim removed 5 bases at V and 7 bases at J, leaving 9 bases unmatched. This CDR3 region has 15 residues. CDR1 is SQVTM and CDR2 is ANQGSEA in the germline V gene. The CDR3 here is CSVFSTSGRSNEQFF. CDR3 DNA sequence: TGCAGCGTTTTCTCAACTAGCGGGAGGTCGAATGAGCAGTTCTTC.

The chain joins TRBV28 to TRBJ2-3; 7 nucleotides match TRBD2. The CDR3 loop spans 17 amino acids. Germline assignment: CDR1 MDHEN and CDR2 SYDVKM. J lost 5 bases, V lost 4 bases, and 15 bases had no gene match. The DNA of the CDR3 is TGTGCCAGCAGTTGGGAAAAACTGACTAGCAAGTTAGATACGCAGTATTTT. Encoded protein: CASSWEKLTSKLDTQYF.

J is TRBJ1-2 and V is TRBV28; 12 bases line up with TRBD1. V shed 8 bases, J shed 4 bases, and the junction held 8 bases outside the gene matches. Germline V gene data show CDR1 as MDHEN and CDR2 as SYDVKM. CDR3 length equals 15 residues. The CDR3 sequence is CASLEGTGGPYGYTF. CDR3 DNA: TGTGCCAGCCTCGAAGGGACAGGGGGCCCCTATGGCTACACCTTC.

V is TRBV30 and J is TRBJ2-7; 10 bases fit TRBD2. CDR1 and CDR2 from the germline V gene are GTSNPN and SVGIG (reference sequence). V gave up 4 bases and J gave up 7 bases; unmatched junction bases: 7. The CDR3 spans 13 residues. In DNA form, the CDR3 reads TGTGCCTGGAACGGGAATAGCGGGGGGGAGCAGTACTTC. It codes for CAWNGNSGGEQYF.

This clone was seen only once. V is TRBV4-2 and J is TRBJ1-5; a weak D match, TRBD1 (6 bases). The germline CDR1 and CDR2 sequences are LGHNA and YNFKEQ. This CDR3 comprises 15 residues. The germline V and J ends were trimmed by 3 bases and 4 bases, with 13 bases remaining between them. The CDR3 reads CASSQVIQGNQPQHF. CDR3 bases: TGTGCCAGCAGCCAGGTTATCCAGGGGAATCAGCCCCAGCATTTT.

CDR3: CASRKQGTDTQYF. DNA of the CDR3: TGTGCCAGCAGGAAACAGGGCACAGATACGCAGTATTTT. The V gene is TRBV13, the J gene TRBJ2-3; tentative D call: TRBD1 (5 bases). V was shortened by 6 bases and J by 1 base, with 8 bases between the two germline ends. This CDR3 region has 13 residues. CDR1 and CDR2 from the germline V gene are PRHDT and FYEKMQ (reference sequence).